This TCR beta chain was recorded in a study of blood T cell repertoires in COVID-19. Study-level information: Both acute and convalescent COVID-19 samples were obtained from the United States, Italy and Spain. Sources were T cells, B-cell-depleted T cells, or PBMCs; the material itself was cDNA or gDNA.

Source study methods: Nucleated cell number was recorded as an estimate derived from reference gene primer amplification. Sequenced by immunoSEQ multiplex PCR; TCRdb stores in-frame clones only, minus some. V, J and clone size are taken as reported in that table, and D and trimming were inferred from the DNA itself. This sample has about 94,000 clones, with about 86% found just once. This CDR3 region has 15 residues. Unmatched junction bases numbered 6, after V lost 2 bases and J lost 7 bases. Germline CDR1 and CDR2: MNHEY and SVGEGT. Sequencing used peripheral blood. The rearrangement links TRBV6-2 or TRBV6-3 to TRBJ2-1; 9 bases line up with TRBD1. The TCR comes from a woman in her sixties or seventies in a cohort sampled during active or convalescent COVID-19. The CDR3 DNA reads as TGTGCCAGCAGTTACCCTAGGACAGGGGTGAATGAGCAGTTCTTC. It codes for CASSYPRTGVNEQFF.